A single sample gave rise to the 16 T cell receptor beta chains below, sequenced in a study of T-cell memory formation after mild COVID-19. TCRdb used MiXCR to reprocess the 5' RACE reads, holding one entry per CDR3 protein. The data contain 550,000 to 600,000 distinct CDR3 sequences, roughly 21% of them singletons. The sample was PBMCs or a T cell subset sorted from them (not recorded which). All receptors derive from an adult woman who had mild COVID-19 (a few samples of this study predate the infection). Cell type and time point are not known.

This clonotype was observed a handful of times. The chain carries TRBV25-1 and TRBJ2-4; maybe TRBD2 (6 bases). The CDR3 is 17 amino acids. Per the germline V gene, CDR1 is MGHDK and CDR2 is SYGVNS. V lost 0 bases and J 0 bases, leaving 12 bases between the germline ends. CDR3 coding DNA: TGTGCCAGCAGTGAATACGCCGGGACTTTAGCCAAAAACATTCAGTACTTC. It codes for CASSEYAGTLAKNIQYF.

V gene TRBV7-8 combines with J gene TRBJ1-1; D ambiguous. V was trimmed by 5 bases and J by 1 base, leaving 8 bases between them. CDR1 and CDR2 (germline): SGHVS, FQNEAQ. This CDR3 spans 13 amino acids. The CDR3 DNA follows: TGTGCCAGCAGCCCCCCAAGGAACACTGAAGCTTTCTTT. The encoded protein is CASSPPRNTEAFF. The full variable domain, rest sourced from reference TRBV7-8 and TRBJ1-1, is GAGVSQSPRYKVAKRGQDVALRCDPISGHVSLFWYQQALGQGPEFLTYFQNEAQLDKSGLPSDRFFAERPEGSVSTLKIQRTQQEDSAVYLCASSPPRNTEAFFGQGTRLTVV.

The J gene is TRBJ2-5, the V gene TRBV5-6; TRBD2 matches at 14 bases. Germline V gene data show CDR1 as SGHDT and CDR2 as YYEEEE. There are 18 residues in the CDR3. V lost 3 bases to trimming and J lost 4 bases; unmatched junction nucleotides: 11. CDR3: CASSSTGTSGGGAETQYF. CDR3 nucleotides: TGTGCCAGCAGCTCTACCGGGACTAGCGGGGGAGGGGCAGAGACCCAGTACTTC.

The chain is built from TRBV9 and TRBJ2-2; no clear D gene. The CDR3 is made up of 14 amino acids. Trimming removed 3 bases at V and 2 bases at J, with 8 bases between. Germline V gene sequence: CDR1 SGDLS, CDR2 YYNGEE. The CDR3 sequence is CASSANFNTGELFF. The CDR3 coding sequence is TGTGCCAGCAGCGCCAACTTTAACACCGGGGAGCTGTTTTTT.

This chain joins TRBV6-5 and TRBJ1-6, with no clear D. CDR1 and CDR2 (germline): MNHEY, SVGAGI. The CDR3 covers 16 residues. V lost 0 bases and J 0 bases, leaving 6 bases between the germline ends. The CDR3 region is CASSYSGSSYNSPLHF. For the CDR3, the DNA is TGTGCCAGCAGTTACTCGGGGAGCTCCTATAATTCACCCCTCCACTTT.

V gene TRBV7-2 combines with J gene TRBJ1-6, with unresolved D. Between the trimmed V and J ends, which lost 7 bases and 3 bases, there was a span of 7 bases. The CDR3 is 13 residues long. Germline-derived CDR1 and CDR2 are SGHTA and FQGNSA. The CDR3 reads CASTPDYNSPLHF. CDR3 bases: TGTGCCAGCACCCCAGACTATAATTCACCCCTCCACTTT.

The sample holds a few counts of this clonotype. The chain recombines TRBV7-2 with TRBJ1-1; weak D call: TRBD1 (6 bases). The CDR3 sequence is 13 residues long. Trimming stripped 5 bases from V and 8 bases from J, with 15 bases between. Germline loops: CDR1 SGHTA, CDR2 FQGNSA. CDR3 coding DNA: TGTGCCAGCAGCGCAAGGAGGGGGAGCGAAGCTTTCTTT. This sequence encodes CASSARRGSEAFF.

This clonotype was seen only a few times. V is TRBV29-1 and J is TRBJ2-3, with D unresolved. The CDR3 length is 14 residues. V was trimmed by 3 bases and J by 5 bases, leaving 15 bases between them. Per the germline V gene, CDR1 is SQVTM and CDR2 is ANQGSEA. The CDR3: CSVDLGSHIDTQYF. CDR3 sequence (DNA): TGCAGCGTTGATCTAGGGTCTCACATAGATACGCAGTATTTT.

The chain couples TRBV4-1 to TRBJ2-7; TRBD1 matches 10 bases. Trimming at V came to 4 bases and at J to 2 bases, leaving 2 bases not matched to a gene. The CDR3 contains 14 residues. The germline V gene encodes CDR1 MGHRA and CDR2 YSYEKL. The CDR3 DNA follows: TGCGCCAGCAGCCGGGACAGGGGAACCTACGAGCAGTACTTC. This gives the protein CASSRDRGTYEQYF.

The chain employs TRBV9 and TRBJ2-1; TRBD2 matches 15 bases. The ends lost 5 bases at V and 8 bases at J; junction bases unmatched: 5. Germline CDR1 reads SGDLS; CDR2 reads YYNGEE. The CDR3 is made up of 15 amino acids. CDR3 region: CASRAGLAGGHEQFF. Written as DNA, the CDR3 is TGTGCCAGCAGAGCGGGACTAGCGGGAGGCCATGAGCAGTTCTTC.

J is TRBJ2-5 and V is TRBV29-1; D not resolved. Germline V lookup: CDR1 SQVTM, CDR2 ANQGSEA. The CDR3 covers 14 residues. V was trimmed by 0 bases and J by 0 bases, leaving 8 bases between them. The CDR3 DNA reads TGCAGCGTTGAAGATCTTCGGGACCAAGAGACCCAGTACTTC. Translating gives CSVEDLRDQETQYF.

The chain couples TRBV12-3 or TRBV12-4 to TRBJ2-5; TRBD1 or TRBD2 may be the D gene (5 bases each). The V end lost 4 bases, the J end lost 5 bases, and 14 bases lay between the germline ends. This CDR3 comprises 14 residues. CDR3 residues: CASSYTRGGETQYF. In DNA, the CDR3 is TGTGCCAGCAGTTACACTAGGGGTGGCGAGACCCAGTACTTC.

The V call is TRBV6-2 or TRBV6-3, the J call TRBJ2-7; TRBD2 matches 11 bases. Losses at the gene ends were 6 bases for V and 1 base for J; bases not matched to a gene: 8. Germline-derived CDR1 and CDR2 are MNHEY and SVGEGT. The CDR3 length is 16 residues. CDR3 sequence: CASSPSGTSGSYEQYF. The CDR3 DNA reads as TGTGCCAGCAGCCCCTCCGGGACTAGCGGTTCCTACGAGCAGTACTTC.

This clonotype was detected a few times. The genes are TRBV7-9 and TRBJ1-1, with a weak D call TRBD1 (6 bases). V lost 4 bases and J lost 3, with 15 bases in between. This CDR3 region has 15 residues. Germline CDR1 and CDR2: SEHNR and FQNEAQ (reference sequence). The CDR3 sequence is CASSSRRGGYTEAFF. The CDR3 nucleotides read TGTGCCAGCAGCTCGCGCAGGGGTGGATACACTGAAGCTTTCTTT.

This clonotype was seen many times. CDR3 bases: TGTGCCAGCCTCAAACCAGGGGGCTTGAACACTGAAGCTTTCTTT. The encoded protein is CASLKPGGLNTEAFF. The chain uses TRBV6-5 and TRBJ1-1, with 8 bases aligning to TRBD1. With 8 bases clipped from V and 0 bases from J, the junction kept 8 bases outside the gene matches. Germline V gene data show CDR1 as MNHEY and CDR2 as SVGAGI. The CDR3 sequence is 15 residues long.

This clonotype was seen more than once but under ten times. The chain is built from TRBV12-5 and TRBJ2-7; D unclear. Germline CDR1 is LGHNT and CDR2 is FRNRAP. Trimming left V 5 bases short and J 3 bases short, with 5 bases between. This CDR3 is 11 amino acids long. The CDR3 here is CASGVYYEQYF. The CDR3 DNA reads TGTGCTAGTGGTGTTTACTACGAGCAGTACTTC.